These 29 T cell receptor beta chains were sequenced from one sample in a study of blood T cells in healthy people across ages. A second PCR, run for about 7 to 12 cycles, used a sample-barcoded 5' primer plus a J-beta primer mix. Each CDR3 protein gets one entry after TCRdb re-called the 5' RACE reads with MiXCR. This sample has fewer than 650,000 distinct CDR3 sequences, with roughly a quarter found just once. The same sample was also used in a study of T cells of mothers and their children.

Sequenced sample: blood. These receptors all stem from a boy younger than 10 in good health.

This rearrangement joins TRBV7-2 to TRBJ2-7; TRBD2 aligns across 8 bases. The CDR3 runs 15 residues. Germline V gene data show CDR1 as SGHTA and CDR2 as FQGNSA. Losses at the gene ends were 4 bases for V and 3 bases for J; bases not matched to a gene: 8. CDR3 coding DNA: TGTGCCAGCAGCTCCCTCGGACTAGCTAGCTACGAGCAGTACTTC. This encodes CASSSLGLASYEQYF.

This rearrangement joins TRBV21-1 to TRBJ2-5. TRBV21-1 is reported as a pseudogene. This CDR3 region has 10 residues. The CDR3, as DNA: TGTGCCAGCAAAACGGGGACCCAGTACTTC. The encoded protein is CASKTGTQYF.

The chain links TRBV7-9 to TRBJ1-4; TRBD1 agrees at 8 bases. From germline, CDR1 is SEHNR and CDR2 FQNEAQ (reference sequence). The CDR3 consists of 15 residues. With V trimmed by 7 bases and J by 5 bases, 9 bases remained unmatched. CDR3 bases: TGTGCCAGCACCCAAGGGGACAGGTTCAATGAAAAACTGTTTTTT. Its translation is CASTQGDRFNEKLFF.

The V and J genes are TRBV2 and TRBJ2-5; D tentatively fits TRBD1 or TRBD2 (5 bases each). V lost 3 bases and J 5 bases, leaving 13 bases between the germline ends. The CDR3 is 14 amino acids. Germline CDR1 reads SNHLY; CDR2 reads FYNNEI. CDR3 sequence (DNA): TGTGCCAGCAGTGACGGGGCCTGGGGGGAGACCCAGTACTTC. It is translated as CASSDGAWGETQYF.

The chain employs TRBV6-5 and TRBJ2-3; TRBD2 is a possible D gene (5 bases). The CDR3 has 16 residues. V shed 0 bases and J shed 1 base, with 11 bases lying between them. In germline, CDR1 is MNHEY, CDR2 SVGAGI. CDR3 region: CASSYSALAGTDTQYF. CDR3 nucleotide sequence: TGTGCCAGCAGTTACTCAGCGCTAGCCGGCACAGATACGCAGTATTTT.

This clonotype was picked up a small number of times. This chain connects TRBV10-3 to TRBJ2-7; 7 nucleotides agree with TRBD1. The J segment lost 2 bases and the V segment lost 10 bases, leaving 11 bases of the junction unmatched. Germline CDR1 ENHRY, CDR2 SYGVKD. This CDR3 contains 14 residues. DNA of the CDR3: TGTGCCAGCCAAACGACAGGGATCCCCTACGAGCAGTACTTC. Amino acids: CASQTTGIPYEQYF.

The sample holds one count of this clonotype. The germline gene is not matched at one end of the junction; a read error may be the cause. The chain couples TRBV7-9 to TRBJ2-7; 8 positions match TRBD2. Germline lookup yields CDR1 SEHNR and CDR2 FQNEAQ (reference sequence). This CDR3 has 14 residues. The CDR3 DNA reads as TGTGCCGGCAGCGGGGGACTCCCCGACCACGAGCAGTACTTC. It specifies CAGSGGLPDHEQYF.

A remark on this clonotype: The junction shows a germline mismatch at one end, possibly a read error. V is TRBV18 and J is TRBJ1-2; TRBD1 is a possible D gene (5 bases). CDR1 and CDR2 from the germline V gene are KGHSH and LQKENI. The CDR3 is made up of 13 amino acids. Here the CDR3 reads CTSSLGTVSGYTF. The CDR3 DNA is TGTACCAGCTCACTCGGGACCGTGAGTGGCTACACCTTC.

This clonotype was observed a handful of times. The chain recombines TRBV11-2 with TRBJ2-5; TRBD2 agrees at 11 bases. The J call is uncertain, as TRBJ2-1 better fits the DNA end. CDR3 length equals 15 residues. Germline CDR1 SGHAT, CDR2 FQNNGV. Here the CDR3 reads CASSVSGGASNEQFF. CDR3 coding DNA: TGTGCCAGCAGCGTTAGCGGGGGGGCTTCAAATGAGCAGTTCTTC.

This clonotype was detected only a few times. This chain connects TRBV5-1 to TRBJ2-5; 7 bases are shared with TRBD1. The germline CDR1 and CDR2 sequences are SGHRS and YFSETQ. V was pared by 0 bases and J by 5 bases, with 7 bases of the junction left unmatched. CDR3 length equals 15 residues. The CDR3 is CASSLVKGGRETQYF. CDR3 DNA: TGCGCCAGCAGCTTGGTGAAAGGGGGCAGGGAGACCCAGTACTTC. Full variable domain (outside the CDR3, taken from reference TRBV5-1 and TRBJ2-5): KAGVTQTPRYLIKTRGQQVTLSCSPISGHRSVSWYQQTPGQGLQFLFEYFSETQRNKGNFPGRFSGRQFSNSRSEMNVSTLELGDSALYLCASSLVKGGRETQYFGPGTRLLVL.

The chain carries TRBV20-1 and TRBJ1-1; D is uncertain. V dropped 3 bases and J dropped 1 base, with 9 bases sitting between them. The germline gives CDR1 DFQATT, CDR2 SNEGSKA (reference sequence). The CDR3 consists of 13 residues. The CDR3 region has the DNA TGCAGTGCTAGGATTCCGAGGAACACTGAAGCTTTCTTT. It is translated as CSARIPRNTEAFF.

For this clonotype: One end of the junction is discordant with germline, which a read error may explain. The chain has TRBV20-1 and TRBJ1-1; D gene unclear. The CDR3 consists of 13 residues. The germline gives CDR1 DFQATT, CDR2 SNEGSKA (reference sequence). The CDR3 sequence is CSARGVGYTEAFF. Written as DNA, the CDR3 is TGCAGTGCGAGAGGAGTAGGGTACACTGAAGCTTTCTTT.

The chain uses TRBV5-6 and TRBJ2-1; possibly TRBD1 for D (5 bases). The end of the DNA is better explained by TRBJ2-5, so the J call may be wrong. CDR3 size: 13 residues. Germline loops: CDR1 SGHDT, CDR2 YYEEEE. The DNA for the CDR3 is TGTGCCAGCAGCTTGAAGGGGTCGGAGACCCAGTACTTC. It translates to CASSLKGSETQYF.

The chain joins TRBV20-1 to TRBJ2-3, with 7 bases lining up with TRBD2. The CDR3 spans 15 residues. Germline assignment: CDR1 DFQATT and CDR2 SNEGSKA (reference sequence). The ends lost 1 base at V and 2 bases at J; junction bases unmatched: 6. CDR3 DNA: TGCAGTGCTAGAGGACGGGGGGTCGACACAGATACGCAGTATTTT. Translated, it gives CSARGRGVDTDTQYF.

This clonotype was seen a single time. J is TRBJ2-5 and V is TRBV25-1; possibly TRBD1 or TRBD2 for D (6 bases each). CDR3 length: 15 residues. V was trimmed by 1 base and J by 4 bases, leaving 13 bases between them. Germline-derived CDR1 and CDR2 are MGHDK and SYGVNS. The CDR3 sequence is CASSESGAGSETQYF. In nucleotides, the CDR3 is TGTGCCAGCAGTGAATCGGGGGCGGGTTCAGAGACCCAGTACTTC.

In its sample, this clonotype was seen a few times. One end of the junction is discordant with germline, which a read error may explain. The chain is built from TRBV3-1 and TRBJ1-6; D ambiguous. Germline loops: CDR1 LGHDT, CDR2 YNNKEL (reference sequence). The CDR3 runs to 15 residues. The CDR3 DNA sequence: TGTGCCAGCAGCCCGGGCCACTCTAATAATTCCCCCCTCCACTTT. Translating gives CASSPGHSNNSPLHF.

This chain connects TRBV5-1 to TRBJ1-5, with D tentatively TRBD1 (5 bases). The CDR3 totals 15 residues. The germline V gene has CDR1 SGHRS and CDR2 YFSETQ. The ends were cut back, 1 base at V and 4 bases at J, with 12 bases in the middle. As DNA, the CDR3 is TGCGCCAGCAGCTTGCTAGGGCAGGGAAATCAGCCCCAGCATTTT. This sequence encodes CASSLLGQGNQPQHF.

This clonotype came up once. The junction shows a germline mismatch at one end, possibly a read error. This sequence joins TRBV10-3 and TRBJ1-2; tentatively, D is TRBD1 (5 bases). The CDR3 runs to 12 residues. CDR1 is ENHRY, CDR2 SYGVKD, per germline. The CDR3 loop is CAISEGGGLFKF. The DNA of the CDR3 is TGTGCCATCAGTGAAGGTGGGGGACTGTTCAAGTTC.

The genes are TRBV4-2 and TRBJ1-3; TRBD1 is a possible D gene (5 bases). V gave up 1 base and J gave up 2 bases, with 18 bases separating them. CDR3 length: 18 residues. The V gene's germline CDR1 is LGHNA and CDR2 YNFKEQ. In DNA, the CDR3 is TGTGCCAGCAGCCAAGGGGATCAGGGTCGATCGACTGGAAACACCATATATTTT. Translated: CASSQGDQGRSTGNTIYF.

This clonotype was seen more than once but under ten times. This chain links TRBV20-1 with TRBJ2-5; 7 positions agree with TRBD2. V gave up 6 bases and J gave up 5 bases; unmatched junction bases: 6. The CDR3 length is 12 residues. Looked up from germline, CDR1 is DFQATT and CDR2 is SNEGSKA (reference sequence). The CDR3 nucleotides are TGCAGTGCCCGACTAGCAGCGGAGACCCAGTACTTC. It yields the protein CSARLAAETQYF.

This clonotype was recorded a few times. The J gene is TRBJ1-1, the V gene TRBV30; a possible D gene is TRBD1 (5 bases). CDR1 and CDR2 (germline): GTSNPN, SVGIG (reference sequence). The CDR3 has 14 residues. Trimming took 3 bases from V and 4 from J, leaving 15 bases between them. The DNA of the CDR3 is TGTGCCTGGAGGGGGGGGGTCGGGGGCACTGAAGCTTTCTTT. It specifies CAWRGGVGGTEAFF.

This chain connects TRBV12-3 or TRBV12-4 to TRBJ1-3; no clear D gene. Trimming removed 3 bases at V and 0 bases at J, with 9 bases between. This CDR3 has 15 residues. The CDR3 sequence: CASSFWINSGNTIYF. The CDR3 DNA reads TGTGCCAGCAGTTTTTGGATCAACTCTGGAAACACCATATATTTT.

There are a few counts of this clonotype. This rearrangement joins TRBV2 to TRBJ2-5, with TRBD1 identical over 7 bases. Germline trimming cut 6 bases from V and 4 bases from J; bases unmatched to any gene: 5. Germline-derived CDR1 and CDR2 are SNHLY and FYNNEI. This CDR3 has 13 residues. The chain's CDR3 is CASRWDSGETQYF. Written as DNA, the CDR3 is TGTGCCAGCAGATGGGACAGTGGAGAGACCCAGTACTTC.

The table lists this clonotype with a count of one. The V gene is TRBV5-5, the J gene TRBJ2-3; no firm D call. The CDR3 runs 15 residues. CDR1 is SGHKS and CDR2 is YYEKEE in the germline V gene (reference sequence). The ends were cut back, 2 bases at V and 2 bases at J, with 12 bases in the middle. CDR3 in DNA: TGTGCCAGCAGCTTAGCCAGGCTACTCACAGATACGCAGTATTTT. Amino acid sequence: CASSLARLLTDTQYF.

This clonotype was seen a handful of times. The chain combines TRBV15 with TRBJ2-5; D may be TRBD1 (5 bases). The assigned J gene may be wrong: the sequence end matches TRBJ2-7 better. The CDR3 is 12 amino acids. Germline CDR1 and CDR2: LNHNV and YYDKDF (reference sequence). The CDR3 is CATSPMGHEQYF. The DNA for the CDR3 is TGTGCCACCAGTCCGATGGGGCACGAGCAGTACTTC.

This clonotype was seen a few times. CDR3 sequence reads: CATSRRSSSLRQETQYF. Written as DNA, the CDR3 is TGTGCCACCAGCAGGAGGTCCTCATCTCTCCGGCAAGAGACCCAGTACTTC. This chain links TRBV15 with TRBJ2-1; no firm D call. TRBJ2-5 matches the DNA end more closely, so the J call is doubtful. The CDR3 is 17 residues long. Germline V gene lookup returns CDR1 LNHNV and CDR2 YYDKDF (reference sequence).

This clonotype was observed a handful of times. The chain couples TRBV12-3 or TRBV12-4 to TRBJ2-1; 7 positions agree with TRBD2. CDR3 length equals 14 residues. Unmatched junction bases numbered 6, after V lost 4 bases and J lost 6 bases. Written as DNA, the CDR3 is TGTGCCAGCAGTTCCCGACTAGCTTCCAATGAGCAGTTCTTC. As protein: CASSSRLASNEQFF.

The CDR3 bases are TGTGCCAGCAGCAAATATACCGAGACAAAGCCTACAGGGCTTGGAAACACCATATATTTT. It is translated as CASSKYTETKPTGLGNTIYF. The chain uses TRBV21-1 and TRBJ1-3; the table names TRBD1, a call not compared with the DNA. TRBV21-1 is labeled a pseudogene. The CDR3 runs to 20 residues.

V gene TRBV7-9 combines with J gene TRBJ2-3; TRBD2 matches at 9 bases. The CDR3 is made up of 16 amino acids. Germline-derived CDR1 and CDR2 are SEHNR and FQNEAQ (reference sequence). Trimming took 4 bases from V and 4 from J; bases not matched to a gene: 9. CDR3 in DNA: TGTGCCAGCAGCTCTTTCGGCGGGAGGGAGTCAGATACGCAGTATTTT. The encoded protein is CASSSFGGRESDTQYF.